Listed below are T cell receptor beta chains from one sample, sequenced in a study of blood T cell repertoires in COVID-19. Sequencing was performed with immunoSEQ multiplex PCR; in TCRdb, only in-frame clones are kept and a portion is missing. The sample holds roughly 280,000 clones, 70% to 90% seen once. The sequencing input was peripheral blood. These receptors were collected from a man in his sixties who had recovered from COVID-19. Each CDR3 is given with its conserved first and last residue. D genes are given only for firm matches. The size entry is marked missing in some rows and otherwise reads once, few, many or a size class.

j_call v_call d_call clone_size cdr3_nt cdr3_aa
TRBJ2-1 TRBV5-1 TRBD2 NA TGCGCCAGCAGCTTCCGACTAGCGGGTCCCAATGAGCAGTTCTTC CASSFRLAGPNEQFF
TRBJ2-7 TRBV2 TRBD2 few TGTGCCGGAAACCTGGGGCTAGCGGCCTACGAGCAGTACTTC CAGNLGLAAYEQYF
TRBJ1-3 TRBV5-1 NA NA TGCGCCAGCAGCTTGTGGGGGGACTCTGGAAACACCATATATTTT CASSLWGDSGNTIYF
TRBJ2-2 TRBV11-2 NA NA TGTGCCAGCAGCTTGGGACTTTCCCCGAACACCGGGGAGCTGTTTTTT CASSLGLSPNTGELFF
TRBJ1-3 TRBV7-9 NA once TGTGCCAGCAGCTTAGTAGGGGCGGGAAACACCATATATTTT CASSLVGAGNTIYF
TRBJ2-1 TRBV6-5 TRBD2 NA TGTGCCAGCAGTTTTCAGACTAGCGGGAGATTTGAGCAGTTCTTC CASSFQTSGRFEQFF
TRBJ1-3 TRBV9 NA NA TGTGCCAGCAGCGCCGCGGCGATCGGAAACACCATATATTTT CASSAAAIGNTIYF
TRBJ2-7 TRBV30 NA NA TGTGCCTGGAGTGTAAGGGGCGCCGGGCACGAGCAGTACTTC CAWSVRGAGHEQYF
TRBJ2-1 TRBV5-4 NA NA TGTGCCAGCAGCTTGGCCGGCGGTGGCTCCTACAATGAGCAGTTCTTC CASSLAGGGSYNEQFF
TRBJ2-3 TRBV19 NA NA TGTGCCAGTAGTCTCAGGCAGGGTACAGATACGCAGTATTTT CASSLRQGTDTQYF
TRBJ2-3 TRBV5-4 TRBD2 NA TGTGCCAGCAGCTTCGGACTCACTCGGGGGGGCACAGATACGCAGTATTTT CASSFGLTRGGTDTQYF
TRBJ2-5 TRBV19 NA few TGTGCCAGTAGTGAGGGATCTCGCCGAGAGACCCAGTACTTC CASSEGSRRETQYF
TRBJ2-3 TRBV30 NA NA TGTGCCTGGAGTACTTACACAGATACGCAGTATTTT CAWSTYTDTQYF
TRBJ1-1 TRBV27 NA NA TGTGCCAGCAGCCCGCTATGGGGCGGGGGGGGTACTGAAGCTTTCTTT CASSPLWGGGGTEAFF
TRBJ2-6 TRBV5-1 NA NA TGCGCCAGCAGCTTGGCTTTGGGGGCCAACGTCCTGACTTTC CASSLALGANVLTF
TRBJ2-3 TRBV29-1 TRBD1 NA TGCAGCGTTGAACAACAGGGGACAGATACGCAGTATTTT CSVEQQGTDTQYF
TRBJ2-7 TRBV5-1 TRBD1 NA TGCGCCAGCAGAACCGGGACAGGGGGCTCTGAGCAGTACTTC CASRTGTGGSEQYF
TRBJ2-7 TRBV10-1 NA few TGCGCCAGCTCCAGGCAGGGCCCTCCCTACGAGCAGTACTTC CASSRQGPPYEQYF
TRBJ1-3 TRBV30 NA NA TGTGCCTACAAGACAGCATTCTCTGGAAACACCATATATTTT CAYKTAFSGNTIYF
TRBJ1-1 TRBV6-5 NA NA TGTGCCAGCAGGGCGACAGGCCGAAACACTGAAGCTTTCTTT CASRATGRNTEAFF
TRBJ1-6 TRBV3-1/TRBV3-2 TRBD1 many TGTGCCAGCAGCCAAGCCAGGGGGGATAATTCACCCCTCCACTTT CASSQARGDNSPLHF
TRBJ2-3 TRBV6-5 TRBD1 NA TGTGCCAGCAGTCCGGACAGGGGGTATACGCAGTATTTT CASSPDRGYTQYF
TRBJ1-1 TRBV19 TRBD1 NA TGTGCCAGTAGTATAACAGGGGGGAACACTGAAGCTTTCTTT CASSITGGNTEAFF
TRBJ1-1 TRBV3-1/TRBV3-2 NA NA TGTGCCAGCAGCCAAGTTCCCGGGAACACTGAAGCTTTCTTT CASSQVPGNTEAFF
TRBJ1-5 TRBV2 NA NA TGTGCCAGCAGCCACCTACCCCGTGACAGCGCTAATCAGCCCCAGCATTTT CASSHLPRDSANQPQHF
TRBJ2-1 TRBV5-1 NA NA TGCGCCAGCAGCTTTGGACTCGGGTATGAGCAGTTCTTC CASSFGLGYEQFF
TRBJ1-5 TRBV7-9 TRBD1 NA TGTGCCAGCAGCTTCTCTCCGACAGGGGGCTTCAGCAATCAGCCCCAGCATTTT CASSFSPTGGFSNQPQHF
TRBJ2-3 TRBV10-1 TRBD1 NA TGCGCCAGCAGTGGACGCGCGACAGGGGCCCGGAATACGCAGTATTTT CASSGRATGARNTQYF
TRBJ1-1 TRBV3-1/TRBV3-2 NA few TGTGCCAGCAGCCGCGGGGATCTGAACACTGAAGCTTTCTTT CASSRGDLNTEAFF
TRBJ1-4 TRBV5-1 NA NA TGCGCCAGCAGCCCGGGTCTCGGGGGAGGGGCAAAACTGTTTTTT CASSPGLGGGAKLFF
TRBJ2-3 TRBV5-1 TRBD1 NA TGCGCCAGCAGCTTTGGACAGGTCGGTCCAGATACGCAGTATTTT CASSFGQVGPDTQYF
TRBJ1-4 TRBV2 NA NA TGTGCCAGCAGTGATTCCGGGGTTCGAGCTAATGAAAAACTGTTTTTT CASSDSGVRANEKLFF
TRBJ2-3 TRBV25-1 NA once TGTGCCAGCAGTGAGCGAGCTCTTTCACATACGCAGTATTTT CASSERALSHTQYF
TRBJ2-1 TRBV9 TRBD2 NA TGTGCCAGCAGACAAAGAGGGACTAGCGGGTCTCATGAGCAGTTCTTC CASRQRGTSGSHEQFF
TRBJ2-1 TRBV15 TRBD2 once TGTGCCACCAGCAGAGCCAGCGGGAGGGCCTATGAGCAGTTCTTC CATSRASGRAYEQFF
TRBJ1-3 TRBV7-8 NA NA TGTGCCAGCAGCTTAGCTGGCAGGGGCTCTGGAAACACCATATATTTT CASSLAGRGSGNTIYF
TRBJ2-3 TRBV6-5 TRBD1 NA TGTGCCAGCAGGCAGGGGGCCCGAACAGATACGCAGTATTTT CASRQGARTDTQYF
TRBJ2-5 TRBV30 NA once TGTGCCTGGAGTGTAACGGGAGCTGGAGAGACCCAGTACTTC CAWSVTGAGETQYF
TRBJ2-1 TRBV12-5 TRBD1 NA TGTGCTAGTGGTTCCCCGGACAGGCCACTAAACAATGAGCAGTTCTTC CASGSPDRPLNNEQFF
TRBJ1-3 TRBV30 NA NA TGTGCCTGGAGTTTGGGCAGGGCTGGAAACACCATATATTTT CAWSLGRAGNTIYF
TRBJ2-5 TRBV29-1 NA NA TGCAGCGTTCGGGAAGAGACCCAGTACTTC CSVREETQYF
TRBJ1-3 TRBV7-6 TRBD1 few TGTGCCAGCAGCTTAGGTACAGGGGCCTCCCTCTCTGGAAACACCATATATTTT CASSLGTGASLSGNTIYF